Following are 18 T cell receptor beta chains from one sample sequenced in a study of blood T cell repertoires in COVID-19 (dated by TCRdb to 2019 to 2021). The library was obtained by the immunoSEQ multiplex PCR assay. Drawn from immuneACCESS, this table holds only the in-frame rearrangements with V and J called that TCRdb kept. Clones are partly lost; checked studies trace under half to an unresolved V gene and leave the rest unexplained. The sample contains under 200,000 clones, about 85% of them found a single time. The ten largest clones add up to about a fifth of the sample. The specimen was peripheral blood. These receptors were collected from a man between 60 and 75 years old with active or convalescent COVID-19.

The J gene is TRBJ1-4, the V gene TRBV5-1; unclear D gene. Germline CDR1 reads SGHRS; CDR2 reads YFSETQ. This CDR3 comprises 13 residues. With 4 bases removed from V and 4 bases from J, the gap between germline ends came to 8 bases. The CDR3 coding sequence is TGCGCCAGCAGCCTGGGAGTTAATGAAAAACTGTTTTTT. This codes for CASSLGVNEKLFF.

The chain has TRBV6-5 and TRBJ1-1; D is ambiguous. The V and J ends lost 4 bases and 0 bases respectively, with 9 bases between them. This CDR3 contains 14 residues. Germline V lookup: CDR1 MNHEY, CDR2 SVGAGI. CDR3 region: CASSSLQMNTEAFF. For the CDR3, the DNA is TGTGCCAGCAGTTCCCTCCAGATGAACACTGAAGCTTTCTTT.

The V call is TRBV18, the J call TRBJ2-5; 7 positions agree with TRBD1. Per germline, CDR1 KGHSH and CDR2 LQKENI. V dropped 4 bases and J dropped 4; count of bases not matched to a gene: 6. This CDR3 comprises 14 residues. CDR3: CASSLRQGPETQYF. CDR3 DNA: TGTGCCAGCTCACTACGACAGGGTCCAGAGACCCAGTACTTC.

The chain joins TRBV12-3 or TRBV12-4 to TRBJ2-5; no clear D gene. This CDR3 is built from 13 residues. V lost 1 base, J lost 6 bases, and 9 bases lay in between. CDR3 amino acids: CASSLVQPQTQYF. CDR3 DNA: TGTGCCAGCAGTTTAGTACAGCCCCAGACCCAGTACTTC.

V and J are TRBV12-2 and TRBJ2-1; TRBD1 was called by the table and not checked on the DNA. TRBV12-2 is recorded as a pseudogene. The CDR3 sequence is 17 residues long. CDR3 region: CASRCGQGPNSYNEQFF. In DNA, the CDR3 is TGTGCAAGTCGCTGTGGACAGGGGCCCAACTCCTACAATGAGCAGTTCTTC.

The chain has TRBV5-1 and TRBJ2-1; 10 bases match TRBD2. CDR3 length equals 19 residues. CDR1 and CDR2 (germline): SGHRS, YFSETQ. Unmatched junction bases numbered 15, after V lost 2 bases and J lost 4 bases. The CDR3 here is CASSLASGGPKTIYNEQFF. Written as DNA, the CDR3 is TGCGCCAGCAGCTTAGCTAGCGGGGGCCCTAAAACCATTTACAATGAGCAGTTCTTC.

This clone was recorded once. Within the sample, other DNA sequences also encode this same CDR3. This chain joins TRBV7-2 and TRBJ1-5; D is unresolved. CDR1 and CDR2 (germline): SGHTA, FQGNSA. The CDR3 has 13 amino acids. V was pared by 2 bases and J by 4 bases, with 6 bases between. This CDR3 reads CASSLRGNQPQHF. DNA of the CDR3: TGTGCCAGCAGCTTACGGGGTAATCAGCCCCAGCATTTT.

The rearrangement links TRBV9 to TRBJ2-7; 9 positions agree with TRBD1. CDR1 is SGDLS, CDR2 YYNGEE, per germline. This CDR3 spans 16 amino acids. V gave up 0 bases and J gave up 5 bases; unmatched junction bases: 9. CDR3 DNA sequence: TGTGCCAGCAGCGTAGGAGGTAAGGGACAGGGCAACGAGCAGTACTTC. It is translated as CASSVGGKGQGNEQYF. Supplemented by reference TRBV9 and TRBJ2-7, the full variable domain reads DSGVTQTPKHLITATGQRVTLRCSPRSGDLSVYWYQQSLDQGLQFLIQYYNGEERAKGNILERFSAQQFPDLHSELNLSSLELGDSALYFCASSVGGKGQGNEQYFGPGTRLTVT.

The chain links TRBV9 to TRBJ2-3, with a tentative D call TRBD2 (5 bases). The CDR3 covers 13 residues. The V end lost 6 bases, the J end lost 6 bases, and 14 bases lay between the germline ends. In germline, CDR1 is SGDLS, CDR2 YYNGEE. The CDR3 loop is CASTPGSLDTQYF. The CDR3 nucleotides read TGTGCCAGCACCCCGGGATCTCTCGATACGCAGTATTTT.

The chain joins TRBV3-1 (or the pseudogene TRBV3-2) to TRBJ1-5; D remains unclear. The length of the CDR3 is 14 residues. The germline V gene has CDR1 LGHDT and CDR2 YNNKEL (reference sequence). Trimming shortened V by 1 base and J by 3 bases, and 7 bases separated the two germline ends. CDR3 nucleotides: TGTGCCAGCAGCCAAGCCCGGGTCAATCAGCCCCAGCATTTT. Translated, it gives CASSQARVNQPQHF.

This clone was seen ten or more times. The V gene is TRBV9, the J gene TRBJ2-3; D is possibly TRBD2 (6 bases). The V gene's germline CDR1 is SGDLS and CDR2 YYNGEE. CDR3 size: 14 residues. Trimming shortened V by 0 bases and J by 4 bases, and 9 bases separated the two germline ends. CDR3 coding DNA: TGTGCCAGCAGCGTAGGTGGGGGGTCAGATACGCAGTATTTT. As protein: CASSVGGGSDTQYF.

This chain connects TRBV5-4 to TRBJ2-6, with D tentatively TRBD1 (5 bases). CDR1 SGHNT and CDR2 YYREEE come from the germline V gene (reference sequence). There are 19 residues in the CDR3. V lost 4 bases to trimming and J lost 0 bases, with 20 bases between them. This CDR3 reads CASSPRQILPYSGANVLTF. CDR3 nucleotides: TGTGCCAGCAGCCCAAGACAGATCTTACCCTACTCTGGGGCCAACGTCCTGACTTTC.

This chain uses TRBV5-1 with TRBJ2-1; 10 nucleotides line up with TRBD1. Germline CDR1 reads SGHRS; CDR2 reads YFSETQ. V shed 1 base and J 9 bases; nucleotides not matched to a gene: 7. The CDR3 has 15 residues. The CDR3 DNA reads TGCGCCAGCAGCTTGAAGGGACAGGGGTTGGGTGAGCAGTTCTTC. Its protein product is CASSLKGQGLGEQFF.

The chain links TRBV15 to TRBJ1-1; D possibly corresponds to TRBD1 (6 bases). The V end was cut by 3 bases, the J end by 11 bases, with 16 bases between. Looked up from germline, CDR1 is LNHNV and CDR2 is YYDKDF (reference sequence). This CDR3 has 13 residues. The CDR3 loop is CATSRGQGTGAFF. The CDR3 DNA is TGTGCCACCAGCAGGGGGCAGGGGACGGGGGCTTTCTTT.

This clone appeared a few times. The chain employs TRBV11-2 and TRBJ1-6; D not resolved. Trimming shortened V by 0 bases and J by 7 bases, and 10 bases separated the two germline ends. The germline V gene has CDR1 SGHAT and CDR2 FQNNGV. The length of the CDR3 is 15 residues. The CDR3 nucleotides read TGTGCCAGCAGCTTAGAGAGGGTTCCGAATTCACCCCTCCACTTT. It yields the protein CASSLERVPNSPLHF. The full variable domain, completed using reference TRBV11-2 and TRBJ1-6, is EAGVAQSPRYKIIEKRQSVAFWCNPISGHATLYWYQQILGQGPKLLIQFQNNGVVDDSQLPKDRFSAERLKGVDSTLKIQPAKLEDSAVYLCASSLERVPNSPLHFGNGTRLTVT.

The chain couples TRBV24-1 to TRBJ2-5; 9 bases agree with TRBD1. The ends lost 1 base at V and 4 bases at J; junction bases unmatched: 3. The germline gives CDR1 KGHDR, CDR2 SFDVKD. The CDR3 is made up of 15 amino acids. The CDR3 sequence: CATSDFIQGAETQYF. The CDR3, as DNA: TGTGCCACCAGTGATTTTATACAGGGGGCAGAGACCCAGTACTTC.

A single count supports this clone. This rearrangement joins TRBV27 to TRBJ2-1, with 8 bases aligning to TRBD1. V trimming: 3 bases; J trimming: 3 bases; junction bases outside the gene matches: 7. Germline CDR1 and CDR2: MNHEY and SMNVEV (reference sequence). The CDR3 is 16 amino acids. The chain's CDR3 is CASSFSPGTGYNEQFF. The DNA of the CDR3 is TGTGCCAGCAGTTTTAGTCCCGGGACAGGCTACAATGAGCAGTTCTTC.

The chain is built from TRBV6-5 and TRBJ1-2, with TRBD1 matching over 9 bases. The germline V gene encodes CDR1 MNHEY and CDR2 SVGAGI. The CDR3 is made up of 13 amino acids. Germline trimming cut 5 bases from V and 6 bases from J; bases unmatched to any gene: 4. For the CDR3, the DNA is TGTGCCAGCAGTCCACAGGGGGCGGATGGCTACACCTTC. Amino acids: CASSPQGADGYTF.